The 27 T cell receptor beta chains presented below share a single source sample, sequenced in a study of technical replicates of blood from a few donors. The table came from immunoSEQ multiplex PCR; TCRdb's copy has only in-frame clones and leaves some out. Of under 90,000 clones in the sample, around 94% were seen once. What was sequenced was T cells isolated from PBMCs. These receptors all stem from a human donor in good health.

The rearrangement uses TRBV2 and TRBJ1-4, with TRBD1 identical over 10 bases. CDR1 and CDR2 (germline): SNHLY, FYNNEI. This CDR3 is built from 14 residues. After removal of 6 bases from V and 6 bases from J, the junction contained 4 bases not matched to a gene. CDR3 nucleotides: TGTGCCAGCAGGTGGGACAGGGGTGATGAAAAACTGTTTTTT. Amino acids: CASRWDRGDEKLFF.

J is TRBJ1-1 and V is TRBV2, with 9 bases identical to TRBD1. Trimming at V came to 6 bases and at J to 3 bases, leaving 8 bases not matched to a gene. Germline loops: CDR1 SNHLY, CDR2 FYNNEI. This CDR3 region has 15 residues. Here the CDR3 DNA reads TGTGCCAGCAGGCCGGGACAGGGATACCACACTGAAGCTTTCTTT. Its translation is CASRPGQGYHTEAFF.

The chain is built from TRBV4-1 and TRBJ1-1; TRBD1 might be the D (5 bases). The CDR3 is 13 residues long. Germline CDR1 is MGHRA and CDR2 is YSYEKL. Trimming removed 0 bases at V and 7 bases at J, with 9 bases between. For the CDR3, the DNA is TGCGCCAGCAGCCAAGATCTGACAGATGAAGCTTTCTTT. It specifies CASSQDLTDEAFF.

DNA for the CDR3: TGTGCCAGCAGTAGCGGGGGGGGCTCAGATACGCAGTATTTT. Its protein product is CASSSGGGSDTQYF. The chain joins TRBV6-6 to TRBJ2-3, with 10 bases identical to TRBD2. The J segment lost 4 bases and the V segment lost 5 bases, leaving 3 bases of the junction unmatched. Germline assignment: CDR1 MNHNY and CDR2 SVGAGI (reference sequence). The CDR3 is 14 amino acids.

The V gene is TRBV6-6, the J gene TRBJ2-7; D perhaps matches TRBD1 (6 bases). This CDR3 is 14 amino acids long. With 5 bases removed from V and 9 bases from J, the gap between germline ends came to 20 bases. The germline V gene has CDR1 MNHNY and CDR2 SVGAGI (reference sequence). CDR3 amino acids: CASSNRDILQAQYF. DNA for the CDR3: TGTGCCAGCAGTAATCGGGACATCCTGCAGGCGCAGTACTTC.

This sequence joins TRBV28 and TRBJ1-1; D gene unclear. Germline V CDR1 and CDR2: MDHEN, SYDVKM. V was pared by 3 bases and J by 4 bases, with 21 bases between. CDR3 length equals 17 residues. This CDR3 is CASSFTRSRAIRTEAFF. DNA for the CDR3: TGTGCCAGCAGTTTTACTAGGAGTCGTGCGATTCGCACTGAAGCTTTCTTT.

The sample holds one count of this clone. The chain joins TRBV9 to TRBJ2-1; 9 bases are a match to TRBD2. This CDR3 has 19 amino acids. Per germline, CDR1 SGDLS and CDR2 YYNGEE. Losses at the gene ends were 3 bases for V and 8 bases for J; bases not matched to a gene: 21. The CDR3 DNA follows: TGTGCCAGCAGCGAAGGCCTAGCGGGGATAATGGCCATTGTGGATGAGCAGTTCTTC. Translated: CASSEGLAGIMAIVDEQFF.

This clone was seen once. This sequence joins TRBV28 and TRBJ2-6; a weak D match, TRBD1 (6 bases). V lost 6 bases and J lost 2, with 11 bases in between. The germline V gene has CDR1 MDHEN and CDR2 SYDVKM. The CDR3 covers 15 residues. Written as DNA, the CDR3 is TGTGCCAGCAGCACAGGGTTCGCTGGGGCCAACGTCCTGACTTTC. It encodes CASSTGFAGANVLTF.

The rearrangement joins TRBV9 to TRBJ2-3; TRBD2 is a possible D gene (6 bases). Germline values: CDR1 SGDLS, CDR2 YYNGEE. There are 15 residues in the CDR3. V lost 4 bases and J lost 0, with 12 bases in between. CDR3 DNA sequence: TGTGCCAGCAGCCGCGGGGTTACTAGCACAGATACGCAGTATTTT. Protein: CASSRGVTSTDTQYF.

This clone came up once. This rearrangement joins TRBV27 to TRBJ2-7; TRBD2 agrees at 13 bases. The J segment lost 3 bases and the V segment lost 5 bases, leaving 4 bases of the junction unmatched. The CDR3 contains 15 residues. Germline V gene sequence: CDR1 MNHEY, CDR2 SMNVEV (reference sequence). CDR3 loop: CASSAGLAGVYEQYF. CDR3 nucleotide sequence: TGTGCCAGCAGTGCCGGACTAGCGGGAGTCTACGAGCAGTACTTC.

The rearrangement uses TRBV11-3 and TRBJ2-2, with 9 bases aligning to TRBD1. Trimming removed 0 bases from V and 3 bases from J; junction bases left unmatched: 5. Germline V gives CDR1 SGHNT, CDR2 YENEEA. The CDR3 sequence is 17 residues long. In DNA form, the CDR3 reads TGTGCCAGCAGCTTAGATCACAGGGGGCAGGACACCGGGGAGCTGTTTTTT. Translated, it gives CASSLDHRGQDTGELFF. The variable domain in full, completed from reference TRBV11-3 and TRBJ2-2, reads EAGVVQSPRYKIIEKKQPVAFWCNPISGHNTLYWYLQNLGQGPELLIRYENEEAVDDSQLPKDRFSAERLKGVDSTLKIQPAELGDSAVYLCASSLDHRGQDTGELFFGEGSRLTVL.

The chain joins TRBV7-8 to TRBJ1-5; D gene uncertain. The CDR3 runs to 15 residues. Germline CDR1 and CDR2: SGHVS and FQNEAQ. V dropped 5 bases and J dropped 6 bases, with 17 bases sitting between them. This CDR3 reads CASSQQASWSQPQHF. In nucleotides, the CDR3 is TGTGCCAGCAGCCAGCAGGCTAGCTGGAGTCAGCCCCAGCATTTT.

V gene TRBV30 combines with J gene TRBJ1-1; D uncertain. Germline V CDR1 and CDR2: GTSNPN, SVGIG (reference sequence). The CDR3 covers 13 residues. The V end was cut by 3 bases, the J end by 1 base, with 9 bases between. CDR3 residues: CAWSGSANTEAFF. The CDR3, as DNA: TGTGCCTGGAGCGGGTCCGCGAACACTGAAGCTTTCTTT.

V gene TRBV18 combines with J gene TRBJ1-6, with 12 bases fitting TRBD1. Unmatched junction bases numbered 11, after V lost 4 bases and J lost 7 bases. Germline CDR1 is KGHSH and CDR2 is LQKENI. The CDR3 is made up of 18 amino acids. The CDR3 nucleotides are TGTGCCAGCTCACATACTCCGGGGACAGGGGGCGAAAATTCACCCCTCCACTTT. It is translated as CASSHTPGTGGENSPLHF.

The chain employs TRBV5-1 and TRBJ2-2; 9 bases line up with TRBD1. Germline CDR1 is SGHRS and CDR2 is YFSETQ. V shed 4 bases, J shed 6 bases, and the junction held 10 bases outside the gene matches. CDR3 length equals 16 residues. CDR3 DNA sequence: TGCGCCAGCAGCCAGGACAGGGGCGCCTACGCCGGGGAGCTGTTTTTT. Its protein product is CASSQDRGAYAGELFF. Together with reference TRBV5-1 and TRBJ2-2, the CDR3 gives the full variable domain: KAGVTQTPRYLIKTRGQQVTLSCSPISGHRSVSWYQQTPGQGLQFLFEYFSETQRNKGNFPGRFSGRQFSNSRSEMNVSTLELGDSALYLCASSQDRGAYAGELFFGEGSRLTVL.

The rearrangement links TRBV9 to TRBJ1-2; weak D call: TRBD1 (6 bases). Trimming took 4 bases from V and 4 from J, leaving 17 bases between them. The CDR3 is made up of 15 amino acids. Germline CDR1 SGDLS, CDR2 YYNGEE. The CDR3 DNA is TGTGCCAGCAGCTCTGCTAGGGGGGGGCTCTATGGCTACACCTTC. Translating gives CASSSARGGLYGYTF. Drawing the rest from reference TRBV9 and TRBJ1-2, the complete variable domain is DSGVTQTPKHLITATGQRVTLRCSPRSGDLSVYWYQQSLDQGLQFLIQYYNGEERAKGNILERFSAQQFPDLHSELNLSSLELGDSALYFCASSSARGGLYGYTFGSGTRLTVV.

V gene TRBV11-2 combines with J gene TRBJ1-2; D not certain. Germline CDR1 and CDR2: SGHAT and FQNNGV. This CDR3 has 12 residues. V lost 5 bases and J 7 bases, leaving 11 bases between the germline ends. The CDR3 reads CASSQNPGGYTF. The CDR3, as DNA: TGTGCCAGCAGCCAAAATCCGGGTGGCTACACCTTC.

As concerns this clone: A junction end diverges from the germline sequence, so it may reflect a read error. The chain couples TRBV7-7 to TRBJ2-2; 8 bases line up with TRBD1. The CDR3 consists of 16 residues. The germline V gene encodes CDR1 SSHAT and CDR2 FNYEAQ (reference sequence). The CDR3 DNA reads as TGTGCTAGCAGCCAACTCGGACAGGGCGGTGCCGGGGAGCTGTTTTTT. Amino acid sequence: CASSQLGQGGAGELFF.

The CDR3 nucleotides read TGCGCCAGCAGCACTTTAGGGGGCAAATACTATGGCTACACCTTC. Translated, it gives CASSTLGGKYYGYTF. This chain uses TRBV4-1 with TRBJ1-2; 7 nucleotides align to TRBD1. Per germline, CDR1 MGHRA and CDR2 YSYEKL. This CDR3 is built from 15 residues. Unmatched junction bases numbered 9, after V lost 5 bases and J lost 3 bases.

This rearrangement joins TRBV12-5 to TRBJ1-1; TRBD1 might be the D (6 bases). V was trimmed by 5 bases and J by 8 bases, leaving 18 bases between them. Germline assignment: CDR1 LGHNT and CDR2 FRNRAP. This CDR3 has 14 residues. This chain's CDR3 is CASGPPRNRAEAFF. CDR3 bases: TGTGCTAGTGGTCCTCCCCGTAACAGGGCGGAAGCTTTCTTT.

J is TRBJ2-5 and V is TRBV5-4; 10 positions match TRBD2. The CDR3 loop spans 14 amino acids. In germline, CDR1 is SGHNT, CDR2 YYREEE (reference sequence). J gave up 5 bases and V 9 bases, and 10 bases lay outside the gene matches. CDR3 DNA: TGTGCCACCAAAGAGCGGGAGGGCCTCGAGACCCAGTACTTC. It specifies CATKEREGLETQYF.

The CDR3 sequence: CASSWGTSGTEQYF. The CDR3 coding sequence is TGTGCCAGCAGCTGGGGTACTAGCGGGACCGAGCAGTACTTC. The chain is built from TRBV7-6 and TRBJ2-7; 10 bases map to TRBD2. Germline CDR1 and CDR2: SGHVS and FNYEAQ. There are 14 residues in the CDR3. After removal of 4 bases from V and 6 bases from J, the junction contained 6 bases not matched to a gene.

The V call is TRBV6-5, the J call TRBJ1-3; D remains ambiguous. The CDR3 is 11 residues long. Germline V gives CDR1 MNHEY, CDR2 SVGAGI. The V end lost 3 bases, the J end lost 7 bases, and 4 bases lay between the germline ends. CDR3 protein: CASSYGNTIYF. CDR3 nucleotides: TGTGCCAGCAGTTATGGCAACACCATATATTTT.

The chain has TRBV28 and TRBJ2-3, with 11 bases that match TRBD2. Trimming removed 6 bases from V and 15 bases from J; junction bases left unmatched: 8. CDR1 MDHEN and CDR2 SYDVKM come from the germline V gene. The CDR3 covers 12 residues. CDR3 sequence: CASSLTSGRVYF. Written as DNA, the CDR3 is TGTGCCAGCAGCCTAACTAGCGGGAGAGTTTATTTT.

The genes are TRBV7-9 and TRBJ2-7, with a weak D call TRBD2 (6 bases). Germline CDR1 is SEHNR and CDR2 is FQNEAQ (reference sequence). The V gene lost 5 bases and the J gene lost 0 bases, with 17 bases spanning the gap. This CDR3 has 16 amino acids. This chain's CDR3 is CASSLWDGGISYEQYF. In DNA form, the CDR3 reads TGTGCCAGCAGCCTCTGGGACGGAGGGATCTCCTACGAGCAGTACTTC.

The chain employs TRBV19 and TRBJ2-7, with TRBD2 matching over 8 bases. V dropped 7 bases and J dropped 0; count of bases not matched to a gene: 8. CDR3 length: 15 amino acids. CDR1 and CDR2 from the germline V gene are LNHDA and SQIVND (reference sequence). CDR3 nucleotides: TGTGCCAGTAAGGCGGGAGGAGATAGCTCCTACGAGCAGTACTTC. It is translated as CASKAGGDSSYEQYF.

CDR3 nucleotides: TGTGCCAGTAGTTACGGGGGACAGACCCAGTACTTC. This encodes CASSYGGQTQYF. V usage is TRBV19 and J usage is TRBJ2-5; tentatively, D is TRBD2 (6 bases). V was cut by 5 bases and J by 6 bases, with 10 bases left in between. The CDR3 is 12 amino acids. CDR1 is LNHDA and CDR2 is SQIVND in the germline V gene (reference sequence).